Presented here are 20 T cell receptor beta chains from one specimen sequenced in a study of blood T cell repertoires in COVID-19. Sequenced by immunoSEQ multiplex PCR; TCRdb stores in-frame clones only, minus some. The repertoire includes 200,000 to 250,000 clones, over 75% of them detected once, and roughly 3.7% sits in the top ten. Sequenced: PBMCs or T cells enriched from blood (not recorded which). These receptors all come from a woman between 25 and 40 years old who had been exposed to COVID-19.

This rearrangement joins TRBV7-2 to TRBJ1-5; TRBD1 aligns across 9 bases. Germline CDR1 reads SGHTA; CDR2 reads FQGNSA. The CDR3 sequence is 16 residues long. V trimming: 0 bases; J trimming: 3 bases; junction bases outside the gene matches: 3. CDR3 amino acids: CASSLAGQGDNQPQHF. The CDR3 DNA reads as TGTGCCAGCAGCTTAGCGGGACAGGGAGACAATCAGCCCCAGCATTTT.

The chain couples TRBV30 to TRBJ1-2; D gene ambiguous. Between the trimmed V and J ends, which lost 0 bases and 8 bases, there was a span of 10 bases. The CDR3 is 12 residues long. Germline loops: CDR1 GTSNPN, CDR2 SVGIG (reference sequence). The CDR3 protein is CAWSVRPGGYTF. The CDR3 nucleotides read TGTGCCTGGAGTGTACGACCGGGGGGCTACACCTTC.

The chain carries TRBV28 and TRBJ2-5; D gene uncertain. This CDR3 has 13 residues. Germline loops: CDR1 MDHEN, CDR2 SYDVKM. Trimming removed 8 bases at V and 1 base at J, with 11 bases between. The CDR3 here is CASETPSQETQYF. The DNA of the CDR3 is TGTGCCAGCGAGACACCTTCCCAAGAGACCCAGTACTTC.

J is TRBJ1-4 and V is TRBV2, with 9 bases identical to TRBD1. With V trimmed by 6 bases and J by 10 bases, 6 bases remained unmatched. This CDR3 has 13 amino acids. Germline CDR1 reads SNHLY; CDR2 reads FYNNEI. The CDR3 protein is CASRDRGFGKLFF. As DNA, the CDR3 is TGTGCCAGCAGGGACAGGGGTTTTGGAAAACTGTTTTTT.

The chain joins TRBV6-5 to TRBJ2-7, with 7 positions matching TRBD2. After removal of 10 bases from V and 7 bases from J, the junction contained 13 bases not matched to a gene. This CDR3 has 13 residues. CDR1 MNHEY and CDR2 SVGAGI come from the germline V gene. CDR3 sequence: CATKAGIPWEQYF. CDR3 DNA: TGTGCCACGAAAGCGGGAATCCCTTGGGAGCAGTACTTC.

The V call is TRBV3-1 (or the pseudogene TRBV3-2), the J call TRBJ1-4; D perhaps matches TRBD1 (5 bases). The CDR3 has 15 amino acids. V was trimmed by 4 bases and J by 8 bases, leaving 17 bases between them. Germline values: CDR1 LGHDT, CDR2 YNNKEL (reference sequence). The DNA of the CDR3 is TGTGCCAGCAGCCCACCCGGGGGGGTTGTGGAAAAACTGTTTTTT. It translates to CASSPPGGVVEKLFF.

This chain uses TRBV30 with TRBJ1-2; no clear D gene. Trimming left V 0 bases short and J 2 bases short, with 16 bases between. The CDR3 has 16 amino acids. CDR1 is GTSNPN, CDR2 SVGIG, per germline (reference sequence). CDR3 coding DNA: TGTGCCTGGAGTGTTGCCTCTGGTTGGCAGAACTATGGCTACACCTTC. This encodes CAWSVASGWQNYGYTF.

The chain couples TRBV7-9 to TRBJ1-5; TRBD1 agrees at 7 bases. Looked up from germline, CDR1 is SEHNR and CDR2 is FQNEAQ (reference sequence). The CDR3 contains 16 residues. Trimming cost V 3 bases and J 5 bases; bases outside gene matches: 10. CDR3 nucleotide sequence: TGTGCCAGCAGCTTTGGGCCCAGGGGGGCAGATCAGCCCCAGCATTTT. Translated, it gives CASSFGPRGADQPQHF.

The chain uses TRBV5-1 and TRBJ2-3; the match to TRBD1 covers 10 bases. The germline gives CDR1 SGHRS, CDR2 YFSETQ. J was trimmed by 4 bases and V by 4 bases; bases with no gene match: 3. This CDR3 has 14 amino acids. CDR3 in amino acids: CASSTGQGSDTQYF. CDR3 in DNA: TGCGCCAGCAGCACGGGACAGGGGTCAGATACGCAGTATTTT.

This clone was observed a few times. The chain is built from TRBV11-2 and TRBJ1-6; possible D gene TRBD1, 6 bases. V lost 2 bases, J lost 4 bases, and 15 bases lay in between. Germline values: CDR1 SGHAT, CDR2 FQNNGV. This CDR3 is built from 17 residues. The CDR3 is CASSLLDRAFYNSPLHF. The CDR3 nucleotides read TGTGCCAGCAGCTTATTGGACAGAGCTTTTTATAATTCACCCCTCCACTTT.

This rearrangement joins TRBV29-1 to TRBJ2-1; 9 bases match TRBD2. The germline CDR1 and CDR2 sequences are SQVTM and ANQGSEA. CDR3 length: 16 amino acids. V gave up 4 bases and J gave up 0 bases; unmatched junction bases: 7. In nucleotides, the CDR3 is TGCAGCGTTGTTAGCGGGAGCGACAGCTCCTACAATGAGCAGTTCTTC. Translation gives CSVVSGSDSSYNEQFF.

The chain combines TRBV4-2 with TRBJ2-1, with D hard to call. The CDR3 runs 16 residues. CDR1 is LGHNA, CDR2 YNFKEQ, per germline. Trimming removed 1 base at V and 9 bases at J, with 19 bases between. CDR3 DNA sequence: TGTGCCAGCAGCCAAGGCCTACCTCGAAGCGACGTTGAGCAGTTCTTC. Protein: CASSQGLPRSDVEQFF.

The J gene is TRBJ1-2, the V gene TRBV9, with D maybe TRBD1 (6 bases). Germline assignment: CDR1 SGDLS and CDR2 YYNGEE. The CDR3 extends over 15 amino acids. Trimming took 0 bases from V and 5 from J, leaving 14 bases between them. The DNA for the CDR3 is TGTGCCAGCAGCGTAGGTCTGGGGGCTGGTTATGGCTACACCTTC. This sequence encodes CASSVGLGAGYGYTF.

The chain joins TRBV19 to TRBJ2-5; D perhaps matches TRBD1 (5 bases). Germline values: CDR1 LNHDA, CDR2 SQIVND (reference sequence). The V and J ends lost 4 bases and 1 base respectively, with 7 bases between them. This CDR3 comprises 13 residues. CDR3 in DNA: TGTGCCAGTAGTACCCAGGGCCAAGAGACCCAGTACTTC. Its translation: CASSTQGQETQYF.

The chain recombines TRBV12-5 with TRBJ1-3; 11 bases agree with TRBD1. Germline-derived CDR1 and CDR2 are LGHNT and FRNRAP. After removal of 4 bases from V and 7 bases from J, the junction contained 18 bases not matched to a gene. The CDR3 extends over 19 amino acids. The CDR3 region is CASGSPDRGQFNSTNTIYF. CDR3 in DNA: TGTGCTAGTGGTTCCCCGGACAGGGGGCAGTTTAATTCGACGAACACCATATATTTT.

This CDR3 is CASSLGVTWSSLLTDTQYF. The CDR3 bases are TGCGCCAGCAGCTTGGGCGTCACGTGGTCCTCGTTACTCACAGATACGCAGTATTTT. The chain couples TRBV5-1 to TRBJ2-3; D gene uncertain. The V gene's germline CDR1 is SGHRS and CDR2 YFSETQ. Trimming took 0 bases from V and 2 from J, leaving 22 bases between them. This CDR3 is built from 19 residues.

The gene calls are TRBV29-1 and TRBJ1-2, with 9 bases fitting TRBD1. Germline V lookup: CDR1 SQVTM, CDR2 ANQGSEA. CDR3 length: 16 amino acids. With V trimmed by 6 bases and J by 0 bases, 11 bases remained unmatched. The CDR3 nucleotides read TGCAGCGTGAAACAGGGGGCCGGGGTTACTAACTATGGCTACACCTTC. As protein: CSVKQGAGVTNYGYTF.

The chain uses TRBV28 and TRBJ2-1; 12 positions match TRBD2. The CDR3 runs to 14 residues. Trimming removed 5 bases from V and 7 bases from J; junction bases left unmatched: 3. Germline assignment: CDR1 MDHEN and CDR2 SYDVKM. Written as DNA, the CDR3 is TGTGCCAGCAGTCCCACTAGCGGGAGGAATGAGCAGTTCTTC. Translation gives CASSPTSGRNEQFF. The full variable domain, completed using reference TRBV28 and TRBJ2-1, is DVKVTQSSRYLVKRTGEKVFLECVQDMDHENMFWYRQDPGLGLRLIYFSYDVKMKEKGDIPEGYSVSREKKERFSLILESASTNQTSMYLCASSPTSGRNEQFFGPGTRLTVL.

The rearrangement uses TRBV20-1 and TRBJ2-7; a possible D gene is TRBD1 (6 bases). Between the trimmed V and J ends, which lost 3 bases and 10 bases, there was a span of 13 bases. The CDR3 is 11 residues long. Germline-derived CDR1 and CDR2 are DFQATT and SNEGSKA (reference sequence). The CDR3, as DNA: TGCAGTGCTAGGTCCAGGGGCGATCAGTACTTC. This translates into CSARSRGDQYF.

The chain couples TRBV4-2 to TRBJ2-1; the match to TRBD2 covers 11 bases. Trimming took 4 bases from V and 6 from J; bases not matched to a gene: 8. The CDR3 totals 16 residues. Germline V gene sequence: CDR1 LGHNA, CDR2 YNFKEQ. CDR3 amino acids: CASSPGLAGFTNEQFF. Written as DNA, the CDR3 is TGTGCCAGCAGCCCCGGACTAGCGGGCTTCACCAATGAGCAGTTCTTC.